These T cell receptor beta chains were read from a single sample in a study of blood T cell repertoires in COVID-19. TCRdb's table, derived via immunoSEQ multiplex PCR, lists solely in-frame clones and lacks some. Of 100,000 to 130,000 clones listed, 80% to 90% are singletons. The material sequenced was peripheral blood. All receptors derive from a human donor in a cohort sampled during active COVID-19. Each CDR3 is given with its conserved first and last residue. Each record gives: J gene, V gene, CDR3 protein.

j_call: TRBJ1-6
v_call: TRBV6-2/TRBV6-3
cdr3_aa: CASSGETGNLHF

j_call: TRBJ1-3
v_call: TRBV19
cdr3_aa: CASSMRTAGNTIYF

j_call: TRBJ2-7
v_call: TRBV5-6
cdr3_aa: CASRRREQYF

j_call: TRBJ1-2
v_call: TRBV7-2
cdr3_aa: CASSFTTGVGGYTF

j_call: TRBJ2-1
v_call: TRBV6-6
cdr3_aa: CASSQTSGGGHEQFF

j_call: TRBJ2-1
v_call: TRBV9
cdr3_aa: CASSPSGTGGDEQFF

j_call: TRBJ2-5
v_call: TRBV7-8
cdr3_aa: CASSFGGQETQYF

j_call: TRBJ1-1
v_call: TRBV9
cdr3_aa: CASSPGPRGTEAFF

j_call: TRBJ1-2
v_call: TRBV10-3
cdr3_aa: CAISDSGVSNYGYTF

j_call: TRBJ2-4
v_call: TRBV9
cdr3_aa: CASSVGGGNIQYF

j_call: TRBJ2-1
v_call: TRBV7-8
cdr3_aa: CASSLGLAGGDNEQFF

j_call: TRBJ2-3
v_call: TRBV2
cdr3_aa: CASSVGSGRAESTQYF

j_call: TRBJ1-3
v_call: TRBV18
cdr3_aa: CASSSIPASSGNTIYF

j_call: TRBJ2-1
v_call: TRBV21-1
cdr3_aa: CASSRFRGDYNEQFF

j_call: TRBJ2-2
v_call: TRBV4-2
cdr3_aa: CASSQDSGTGYTGELFF

j_call: TRBJ1-2
v_call: TRBV9
cdr3_aa: CASSGGPGQGIYTF

j_call: TRBJ2-7
v_call: TRBV2
cdr3_aa: CASSTGSAIIKQYF

j_call: TRBJ1-2
v_call: TRBV27
cdr3_aa: CASSGYPGDLVGGYTF

j_call: TRBJ1-1
v_call: TRBV5-1
cdr3_aa: CASSLRLRQGTSTEAFF

j_call: TRBJ1-2
v_call: TRBV7-2
cdr3_aa: CASSLALDNRGQRYGYTF

j_call: TRBJ2-2
v_call: TRBV5-1
cdr3_aa: CASSSRTGKRVTGELFF

j_call: TRBJ1-3
v_call: TRBV25-1
cdr3_aa: CASSSSGRGNTIYF

j_call: TRBJ1-2
v_call: TRBV6-5
cdr3_aa: CASRLTANYGYTF

j_call: TRBJ1-3
v_call: TRBV29-1
cdr3_aa: CSVDGTGGNTIYF

j_call: TRBJ1-1
v_call: TRBV5-1
cdr3_aa: CASSWGQEGGEAFF

j_call: TRBJ2-7
v_call: TRBV6-5
cdr3_aa: CASSYSSPGGYEQYF

j_call: TRBJ1-2
v_call: TRBV5-6
cdr3_aa: CASSRDRVYGYTF

j_call: TRBJ1-1
v_call: TRBV29-1
cdr3_aa: CSVEESGGRTEAFF

j_call: TRBJ2-7
v_call: TRBV18
cdr3_aa: CASSPGGIAPYEQYF

j_call: TRBJ1-5
v_call: TRBV6-4
cdr3_aa: CASRIQGSDSNQPQHF

j_call: TRBJ1-2
v_call: TRBV30
cdr3_aa: CAWSAFYYGYTF

j_call: TRBJ2-7
v_call: TRBV4-2
cdr3_aa: CASSQDFSYEQYF

j_call: TRBJ2-3
v_call: TRBV2
cdr3_aa: CASSRGRGRENTQYF

j_call: TRBJ1-2
v_call: TRBV19
cdr3_aa: CASSILTGTNYGYTF

j_call: TRBJ1-1
v_call: TRBV5-1
cdr3_aa: CASSRLGGHTEAFF

j_call: TRBJ1-4
v_call: TRBV9
cdr3_aa: CASSVRDGLGEKLFF

j_call: TRBJ2-5
v_call: TRBV7-9
cdr3_aa: CASSPGLAGVHQETQYF

j_call: TRBJ2-3
v_call: TRBV5-1
cdr3_aa: CASSLQRLTSTDTQYF

j_call: TRBJ2-3
v_call: TRBV29-1
cdr3_aa: CSVDEAGTDTQYF

j_call: TRBJ2-3
v_call: TRBV4-2
cdr3_aa: CASSQGLASDTQYF

j_call: TRBJ1-5
v_call: TRBV19
cdr3_aa: CASSIYNSYSNQPQHF